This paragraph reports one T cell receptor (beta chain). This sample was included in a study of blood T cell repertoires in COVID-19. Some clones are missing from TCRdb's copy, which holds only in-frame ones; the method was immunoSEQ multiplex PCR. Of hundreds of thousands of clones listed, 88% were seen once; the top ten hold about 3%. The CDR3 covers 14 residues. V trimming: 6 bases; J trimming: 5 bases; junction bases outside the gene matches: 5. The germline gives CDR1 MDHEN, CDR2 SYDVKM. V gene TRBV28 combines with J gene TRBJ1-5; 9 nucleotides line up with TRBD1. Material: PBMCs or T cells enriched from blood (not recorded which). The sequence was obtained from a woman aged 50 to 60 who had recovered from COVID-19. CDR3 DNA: TGTGCCAGCAGATCGGGACAGGGCCATCAGCCCCAGCATTTT. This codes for CASRSGQGHQPQHF.